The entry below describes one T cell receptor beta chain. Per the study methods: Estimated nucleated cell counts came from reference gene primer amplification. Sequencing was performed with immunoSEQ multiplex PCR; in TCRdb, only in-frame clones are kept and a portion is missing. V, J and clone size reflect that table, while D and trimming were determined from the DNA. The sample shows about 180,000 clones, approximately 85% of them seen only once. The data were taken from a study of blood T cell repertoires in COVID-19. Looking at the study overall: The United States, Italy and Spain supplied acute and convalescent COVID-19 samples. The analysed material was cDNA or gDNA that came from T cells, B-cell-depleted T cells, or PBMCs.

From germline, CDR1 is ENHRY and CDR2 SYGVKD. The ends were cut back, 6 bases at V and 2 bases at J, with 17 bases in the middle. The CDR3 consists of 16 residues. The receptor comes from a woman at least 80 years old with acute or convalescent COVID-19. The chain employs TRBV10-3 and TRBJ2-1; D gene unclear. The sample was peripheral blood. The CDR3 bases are TGTGCCATCAGCCGTCTAGGCCGTAATGCCTACAATGAGCAGTTCTTC. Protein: CAISRLGRNAYNEQFF.